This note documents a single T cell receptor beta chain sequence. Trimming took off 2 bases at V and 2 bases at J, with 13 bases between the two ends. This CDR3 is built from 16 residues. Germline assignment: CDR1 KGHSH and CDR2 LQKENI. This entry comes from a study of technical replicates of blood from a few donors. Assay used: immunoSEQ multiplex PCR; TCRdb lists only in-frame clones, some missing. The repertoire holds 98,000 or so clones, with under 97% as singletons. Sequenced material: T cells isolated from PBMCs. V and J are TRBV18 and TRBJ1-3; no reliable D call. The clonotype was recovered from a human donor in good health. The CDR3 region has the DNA TGTGCCAGCTCACCAACCAGATCGTACACTGGAAACACCATATATTTT. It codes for CASSPTRSYTGNTIYF. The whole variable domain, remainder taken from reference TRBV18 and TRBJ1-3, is NAGVMQNPRHLVRRRGQEARLRCSPMKGHSHVYWYRQLPEEGLKFMVYLQKENIIDESGMPKERFSAEFPKEGPSILRIQQVVRGDSAAYFCASSPTRSYTGNTIYFGEGSWLTVV.